The clone carrying this T cell receptor (beta chain) was observed at least ten times. Its target is unknown. TCRdb reprocessed the 5' RACE reads with MiXCR, giving one entry per CDR3 protein. The data contain over 45,000 distinct CDR3 sequences, under 4.5% of them singletons. This CDR3 spans 11 amino acids. Germline V gene data show CDR1 as SQVTM and CDR2 as ANQGSEA. The V gene lost 7 bases and the J gene lost 3 bases, with 10 bases spanning the gap. This sample was taken from a study of neurological immune-mediated disorders. Study findings and constraints: Private repertoires in all groups were suggested by the absence of shared CDR3 amino acid sequences among expanded clones across subjects.

The receptor was isolated from a middle-aged woman with multiple sclerosis. The rearrangement joins TRBV29-1 to TRBJ2-7; D gene ambiguous. The sequencing sample was made of CD4+ T cells from blood. The chain's CDR3 is CSARVGYEQYF. The CDR3, as DNA: TGCAGCGCTCGGGTTGGCTACGAGCAGTACTTC.